These 13 T cell receptor beta chains came from one sample sequenced in a study of human T cells and chemical hapten exposure. Stated time point: patch test 3, about 24 weeks after DPC sensitization. The treatment: therapeutic diphenylcyclopropenone sensitization with weekly scalp DPC. MiXCR, run by TCRdb on the RACE reads, gives a single entry per CDR3 protein. The sample holds 180,000 or so distinct CDR3 sequences; 24% are singletons and the top ten take approximately 2.3%. The material sequenced was whole blood, taken in connection with sensitization to the hapten diphenylcyclopropenone (DPC). These receptors were obtained from a woman aged 40-49 years with alopecia areata. Some clones in this sample may be carry-over from other donors' samples.

A few counts support this clonotype. The chain has TRBV2 and TRBJ2-3, with 7 nucleotides matching TRBD1. This CDR3 has 12 amino acids. Germline values: CDR1 SNHLY, CDR2 FYNNEI. Trimming removed 10 bases from V and 2 bases from J; junction bases left unmatched: 3. The CDR3 DNA sequence: TGTGCCACAACAGGGGACACAGATACGCAGTATTTT. Translating gives CATTGDTDTQYF.

This chain connects TRBV20-1 to TRBJ1-2, with D hard to call. The germline V gene has CDR1 DFQATT and CDR2 SNEGSKA (reference sequence). The V end lost 0 bases, the J end lost 2 bases, and 10 bases lay between the germline ends. This CDR3 contains 14 residues. The CDR3 sequence is CSAREGSSNYGYTF. In nucleotides, the CDR3 is TGCAGTGCTAGAGAGGGTTCATCCAACTATGGCTACACCTTC.

This chain joins TRBV27 and TRBJ2-6; D gene uncertain. Trimming cost V 2 bases and J 5 bases, with 10 bases left between them. CDR1 MNHEY and CDR2 SMNVEV come from the germline V gene (reference sequence). CDR3 length equals 15 residues. The CDR3 DNA is TGTGCCAGCAGTTTACGAGGTCTGAGGGCCAACGTCCTGACTTTC. This translates into CASSLRGLRANVLTF.

This chain connects TRBV3-1 to TRBJ1-6; 10 bases map to TRBD1. Germline trimming cut 5 bases from V and 10 bases from J; bases unmatched to any gene: 8. Germline V gives CDR1 LGHDT, CDR2 YNNKEL (reference sequence). The CDR3 covers 15 residues. The chain's CDR3 is CASSAEGQGKSPLHF. In DNA, the CDR3 is TGTGCCAGCAGCGCAGAGGGACAGGGGAAGTCACCCCTCCACTTT.

The chain has TRBV18 and TRBJ1-2, with no clear D. Germline V gene data show CDR1 as KGHSH and CDR2 as LQKENI. The CDR3 covers 13 residues. V gave up 3 bases and J gave up 3 bases, with 8 bases separating them. The CDR3 sequence is CASSPGPYYGYTF. In DNA, the CDR3 is TGTGCCAGCTCACCTGGACCCTACTATGGCTACACCTTC.

The chain joins TRBV2 to TRBJ2-7; 7 nucleotides agree with TRBD1. Germline assignment: CDR1 SNHLY and CDR2 FYNNEI. The CDR3 contains 14 residues. V lost 6 bases, J lost 4 bases, and 9 bases stayed unmatched. The CDR3 protein is CASRGGTGAYEQYF. The CDR3 DNA reads as TGTGCCAGCAGAGGAGGTACAGGGGCGTACGAGCAGTACTTC.

This clonotype has a count of ten or more. The chain joins TRBV7-9 to TRBJ1-1; D unclear. The V gene lost 1 base and the J gene lost 8 bases, with 8 bases spanning the gap. Germline loops: CDR1 SEHNR, CDR2 FQNEAQ (reference sequence). The CDR3 contains 12 residues. CDR3 coding DNA: TGTGCCAGCAGCTTAGAAGGAAGGGAAGCTTTCTTT. Protein sequence: CASSLEGREAFF.

This chain joins TRBV12-3 or TRBV12-4 and TRBJ1-2; a possible D gene is TRBD1 (5 bases). With 3 bases removed from V and 0 bases from J, the gap between germline ends came to 8 bases. This CDR3 has 14 amino acids. Here the CDR3 reads CASSLLGANYGYTF. CDR3 nucleotides: TGTGCCAGCAGTTTGTTGGGGGCTAACTATGGCTACACCTTC.

This clonotype occurred a few times. The rearrangement uses TRBV20-1 and TRBJ2-5; no reliable D call. Germline V gene data show CDR1 as DFQATT and CDR2 as SNEGSKA (reference sequence). This CDR3 comprises 12 residues. The germline V and J ends were trimmed by 1 base and 4 bases, with 7 bases remaining between them. CDR3 nucleotide sequence: TGCAGTGCTAGAGCGGGCCGAGAGACCCAGTACTTC. This encodes CSARAGRETQYF.

The J gene is TRBJ2-4, the V gene TRBV18; 8 bases line up with TRBD1. V gave up 6 bases and J gave up 6 bases; unmatched junction bases: 10. The V gene's germline CDR1 is KGHSH and CDR2 LQKENI. CDR3 length: 15 residues. The CDR3 bases are TGTGCCAGCTCCTTGAACGCCGGACAGGGAAACATTCAGTACTTC. It codes for CASSLNAGQGNIQYF.

The sample holds a few counts of this clonotype. The chain recombines TRBV20-1 with TRBJ2-1; tentatively, D is TRBD2 (6 bases). This CDR3 comprises 13 residues. Trimming removed 6 bases at V and 1 base at J, with 10 bases between. Germline V CDR1 and CDR2: DFQATT, SNEGSKA (reference sequence). The CDR3 sequence is CSAIAVSYNEQFF. In DNA form, the CDR3 reads TGCAGTGCAATAGCGGTTTCCTACAATGAGCAGTTCTTC.

The chain employs TRBV20-1 and TRBJ2-5; TRBD1 is a possible D gene (5 bases). Trimming stripped 2 bases from V and 2 bases from J, with 12 bases between. This CDR3 region has 14 residues. CDR1 and CDR2 from the germline V gene are DFQATT and SNEGSKA (reference sequence). CDR3 sequence (DNA): TGCAGTGCTAGAAGCAGGGATCGGCAAGAGACCCAGTACTTC. Residues: CSARSRDRQETQYF.

J is TRBJ2-7 and V is TRBV4-1; tentatively, D is TRBD1 or TRBD2 (5 bases each). Trimming cost V 0 bases and J 1 base, with 16 bases left between them. CDR1 is MGHRA, CDR2 YSYEKL, per germline. The length of the CDR3 is 17 residues. CDR3 sequence: CASSQDSSRGFSYEQYF. CDR3 bases: TGCGCCAGCAGCCAAGATTCGTCCCGGGGCTTTTCCTACGAGCAGTACTTC.